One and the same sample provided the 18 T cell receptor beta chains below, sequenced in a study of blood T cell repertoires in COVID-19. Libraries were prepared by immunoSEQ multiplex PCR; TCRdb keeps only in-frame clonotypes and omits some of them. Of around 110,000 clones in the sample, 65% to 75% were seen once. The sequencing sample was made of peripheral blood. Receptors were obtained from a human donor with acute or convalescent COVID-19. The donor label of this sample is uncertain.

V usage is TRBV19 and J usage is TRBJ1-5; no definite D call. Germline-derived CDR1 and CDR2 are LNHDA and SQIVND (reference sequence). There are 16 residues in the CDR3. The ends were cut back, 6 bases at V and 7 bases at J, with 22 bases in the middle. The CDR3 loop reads CASRSSNKAGNQPQHF. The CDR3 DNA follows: TGTGCCAGTAGGTCTTCAAACAAAGCGGGGAACCAGCCCCAGCATTTT.

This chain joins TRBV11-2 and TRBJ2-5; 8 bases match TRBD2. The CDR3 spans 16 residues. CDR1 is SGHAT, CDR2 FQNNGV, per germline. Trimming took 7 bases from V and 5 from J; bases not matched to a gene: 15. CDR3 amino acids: CASTLRSGGAMETQYF. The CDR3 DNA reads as TGTGCCAGCACGTTGAGGAGCGGGGGCGCCATGGAGACCCAGTACTTC.

CDR3 loop: CASLTGTGIDTEAFF. The DNA for the CDR3 is TGCGCCAGCCTAACGGGGACAGGGATCGACACTGAAGCTTTCTTT. This chain uses TRBV5-1 with TRBJ1-1; 9 positions match TRBD1. CDR1 and CDR2 (germline): SGHRS, YFSETQ. The CDR3 has 15 residues. J was trimmed by 3 bases and V by 7 bases; bases with no gene match: 10.

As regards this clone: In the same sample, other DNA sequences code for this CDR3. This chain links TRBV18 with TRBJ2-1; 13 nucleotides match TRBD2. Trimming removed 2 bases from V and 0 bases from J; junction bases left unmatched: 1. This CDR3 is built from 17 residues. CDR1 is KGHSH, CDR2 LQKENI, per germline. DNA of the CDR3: TGTGCCAGCTCACCAACTAGCGGGGGGGGCTCCTACAATGAGCAGTTCTTC. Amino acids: CASSPTSGGGSYNEQFF. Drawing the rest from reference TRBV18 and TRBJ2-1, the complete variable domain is NAGVMQNPRHLVRRRGQEARLRCSPMKGHSHVYWYRQLPEEGLKFMVYLQKENIIDESGMPKERFSAEFPKEGPSILRIQQVVRGDSAAYFCASSPTSGGGSYNEQFFGPGTRLTVL.

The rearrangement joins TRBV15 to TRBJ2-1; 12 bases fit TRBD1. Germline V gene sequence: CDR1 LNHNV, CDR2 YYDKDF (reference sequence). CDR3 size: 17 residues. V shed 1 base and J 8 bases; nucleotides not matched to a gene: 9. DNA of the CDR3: TGTGCCACCAGCAGAGCAAGGGGACAGGGGGCGCAGGATGAGCAGTTCTTC. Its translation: CATSRARGQGAQDEQFF.

CDR3: CASTPERGYTEAFF. The CDR3 DNA is TGTGCCAGTACCCCCGAACGGGGTTATACTGAAGCTTTCTTT. This chain joins TRBV19 and TRBJ1-1, with D unclear. The V end lost 7 bases, the J end lost 5 bases, and 17 bases lay between the germline ends. Per germline, CDR1 LNHDA and CDR2 SQIVND (reference sequence). The CDR3 loop spans 14 amino acids.

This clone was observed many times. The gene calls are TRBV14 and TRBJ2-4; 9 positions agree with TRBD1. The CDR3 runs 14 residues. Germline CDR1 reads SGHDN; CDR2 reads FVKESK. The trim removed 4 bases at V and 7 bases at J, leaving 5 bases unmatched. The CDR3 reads CASSRDRVLNIQYF. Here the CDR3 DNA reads TGTGCCAGCAGCCGGGACAGGGTCCTGAACATTCAGTACTTC.

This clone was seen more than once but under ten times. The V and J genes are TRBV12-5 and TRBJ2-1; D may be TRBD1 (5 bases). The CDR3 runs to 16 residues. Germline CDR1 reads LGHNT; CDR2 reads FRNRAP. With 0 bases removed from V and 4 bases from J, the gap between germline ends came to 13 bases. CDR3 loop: CASGLVRGAQYNEQFF. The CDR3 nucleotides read TGTGCTAGTGGTTTGGTAAGGGGTGCTCAATACAATGAGCAGTTCTTC.

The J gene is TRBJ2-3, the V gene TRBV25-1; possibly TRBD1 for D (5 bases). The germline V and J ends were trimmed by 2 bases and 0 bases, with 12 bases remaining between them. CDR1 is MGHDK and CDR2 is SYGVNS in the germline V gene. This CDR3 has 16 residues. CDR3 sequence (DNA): TGTGCCAGCAGTGAAGGGGCTGTAACTAGCACAGATACGCAGTATTTT. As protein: CASSEGAVTSTDTQYF.

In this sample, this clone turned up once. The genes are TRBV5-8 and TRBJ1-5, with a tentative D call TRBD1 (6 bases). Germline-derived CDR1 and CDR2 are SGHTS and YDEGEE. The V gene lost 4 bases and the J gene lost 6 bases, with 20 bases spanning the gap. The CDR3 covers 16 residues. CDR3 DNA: TGTGCCAGCAGCCAACGGGGGCGGGGGTCACGTCAGCCCCAGCATTTT. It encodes CASSQRGRGSRQPQHF.

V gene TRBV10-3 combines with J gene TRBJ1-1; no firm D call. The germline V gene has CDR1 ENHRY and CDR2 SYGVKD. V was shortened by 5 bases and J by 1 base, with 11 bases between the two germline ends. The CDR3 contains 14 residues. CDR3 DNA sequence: TGTGCCATCAGTAAGCAGGAGGGGAACACTGAAGCTTTCTTT. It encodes CAISKQEGNTEAFF.

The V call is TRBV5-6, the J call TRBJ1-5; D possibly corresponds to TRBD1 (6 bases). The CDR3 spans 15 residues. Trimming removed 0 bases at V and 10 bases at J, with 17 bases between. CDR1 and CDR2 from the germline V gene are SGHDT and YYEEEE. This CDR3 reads CASSLGIGGRRPQHF. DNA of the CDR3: TGTGCCAGCAGCTTGGGCATAGGGGGTAGACGACCCCAGCATTTT.

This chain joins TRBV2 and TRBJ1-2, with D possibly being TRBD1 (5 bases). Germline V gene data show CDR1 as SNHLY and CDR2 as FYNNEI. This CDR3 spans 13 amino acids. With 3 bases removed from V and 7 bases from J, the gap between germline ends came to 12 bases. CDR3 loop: CASSDGPGAGYTF. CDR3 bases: TGTGCCAGCAGTGACGGGCCTGGGGCTGGCTACACCTTC. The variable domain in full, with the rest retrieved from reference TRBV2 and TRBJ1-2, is EPEVTQTPSHQVTQMGQEVILRCVPISNHLYFYWYRQILGQKVEFLVSFYNNEISEKSEIFDDQFSVERPDGSNFTLKIRSTKLEDSAMYFCASSDGPGAGYTFGSGTRLTVV.

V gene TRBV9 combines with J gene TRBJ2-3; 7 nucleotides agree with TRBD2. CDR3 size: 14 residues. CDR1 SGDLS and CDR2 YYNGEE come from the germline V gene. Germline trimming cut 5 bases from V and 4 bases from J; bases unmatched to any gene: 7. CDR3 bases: TGTGCCAGCAGTGCCTTTGGGGGGGCAGATACGCAGTATTTT. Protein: CASSAFGGADTQYF.

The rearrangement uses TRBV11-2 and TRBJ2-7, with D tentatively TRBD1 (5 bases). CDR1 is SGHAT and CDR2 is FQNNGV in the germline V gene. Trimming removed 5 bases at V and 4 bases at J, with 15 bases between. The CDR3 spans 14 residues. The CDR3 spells CASSPGQLGYEQYF. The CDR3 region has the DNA TGTGCCAGCAGCCCAGGACAATTGGGTTACGAGCAGTACTTC. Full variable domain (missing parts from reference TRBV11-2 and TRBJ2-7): EAGVAQSPRYKIIEKRQSVAFWCNPISGHATLYWYQQILGQGPKLLIQFQNNGVVDDSQLPKDRFSAERLKGVDSTLKIQPAKLEDSAVYLCASSPGQLGYEQYFGPGTRLTVT.

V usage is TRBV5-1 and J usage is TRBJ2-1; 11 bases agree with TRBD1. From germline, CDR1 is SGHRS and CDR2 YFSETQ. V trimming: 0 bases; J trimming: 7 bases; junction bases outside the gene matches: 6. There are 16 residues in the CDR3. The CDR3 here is CASSLEGQGVQNEQFF. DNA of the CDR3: TGCGCCAGCAGCTTGGAGGGACAGGGGGTGCAGAATGAGCAGTTCTTC.

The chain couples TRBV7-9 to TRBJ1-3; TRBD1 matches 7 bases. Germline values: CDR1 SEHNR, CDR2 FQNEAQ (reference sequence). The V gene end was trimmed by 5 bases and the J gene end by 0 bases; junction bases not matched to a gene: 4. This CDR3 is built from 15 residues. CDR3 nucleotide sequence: TGTGCCAGCAGCCCTGACAGGGCCTCTGGAAACACCATATATTTT. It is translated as CASSPDRASGNTIYF.

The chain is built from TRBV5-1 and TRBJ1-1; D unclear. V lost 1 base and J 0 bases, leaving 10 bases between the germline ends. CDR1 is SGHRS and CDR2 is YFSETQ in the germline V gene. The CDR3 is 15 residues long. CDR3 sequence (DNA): TGCGCCAGCAGCTTGAGGCAGGCCTTGAACACTGAAGCTTTCTTT. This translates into CASSLRQALNTEAFF.